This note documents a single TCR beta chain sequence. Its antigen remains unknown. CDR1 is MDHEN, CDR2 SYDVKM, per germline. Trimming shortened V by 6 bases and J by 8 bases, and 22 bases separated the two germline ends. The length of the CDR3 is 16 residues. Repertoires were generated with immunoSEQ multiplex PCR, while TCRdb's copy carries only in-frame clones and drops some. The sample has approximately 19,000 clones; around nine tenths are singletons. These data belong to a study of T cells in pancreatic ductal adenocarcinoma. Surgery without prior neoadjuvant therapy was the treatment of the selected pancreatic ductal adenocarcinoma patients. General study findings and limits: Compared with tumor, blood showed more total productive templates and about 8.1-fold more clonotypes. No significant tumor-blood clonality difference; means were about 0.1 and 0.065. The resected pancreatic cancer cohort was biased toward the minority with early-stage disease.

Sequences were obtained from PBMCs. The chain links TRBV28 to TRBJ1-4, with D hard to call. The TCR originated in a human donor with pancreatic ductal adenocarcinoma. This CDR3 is CASSPLEVRLREKLFF. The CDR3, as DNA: TGTGCCAGCAGCCCCCTAGAAGTAAGATTAAGGGAAAAACTGTTTTTT.